The entry below describes one TCR beta chain. Regulatory T cells were sorted from blood as CD4+ CD25-high CD127-low cells. The length of the CDR3 is 14 residues. V lost 6 bases to trimming and J lost 4 bases; unmatched junction nucleotides: 5. Germline V lookup: CDR1 MNHNS, CDR2 SASEGT. This record belongs to a study of regulatory and conventional T cells in RAG deficiency. Data came from immunoSEQ multiplex PCR; TCRdb stores just in-frame clones and leaves some out. The sample records some 19,000 clones, 87% being singletons. These data were also reused for a study on regulatory T cells. That work states: Amplification used 52 TRBV primers and 13 TRBJ primers.

The rearrangement links TRBV6-1 to TRBJ1-1; 10 bases align to TRBD1. The sequence came from a human donor in good health. The sample consisted of Tregs sorted from blood. The CDR3 here is CASRRQGATTEAFF. The CDR3 coding sequence is TGTGCCAGCAGGAGACAGGGGGCGACCACTGAAGCTTTCTTT.